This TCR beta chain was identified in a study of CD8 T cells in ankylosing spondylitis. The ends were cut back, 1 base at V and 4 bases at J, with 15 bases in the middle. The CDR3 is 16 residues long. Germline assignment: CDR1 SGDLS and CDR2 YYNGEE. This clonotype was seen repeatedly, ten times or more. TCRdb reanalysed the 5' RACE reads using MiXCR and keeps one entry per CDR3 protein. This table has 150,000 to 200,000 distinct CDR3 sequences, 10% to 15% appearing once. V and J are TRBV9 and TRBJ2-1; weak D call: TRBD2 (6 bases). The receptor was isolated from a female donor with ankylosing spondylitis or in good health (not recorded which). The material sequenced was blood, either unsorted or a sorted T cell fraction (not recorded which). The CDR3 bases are TGTGCCAGCAGCGTATTTGGGGCTAGCGAGTACAATGAGCAGTTCTTC. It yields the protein CASSVFGASEYNEQFF.